These T cell receptor beta chains were read from a single sample in a study of T cells in Graves' hyperthyroidism and ophthalmopathy. TCRdb re-called the multiplex PCR reads with MiXCR, one entry per CDR3 protein. Among roughly 500,000 distinct CDR3 sequences listed, over 11% were seen once. Sample: blood. The source of these receptors is a woman in her 30s with Graves' hyperthyroidism that later progressed to Graves' ophthalmopathy. CDR3s include the opening cysteine and the closing phenylalanine or tryptophan. D genes are given only for firm matches. Some rows have no size entry. The others give once, few or many, or a class for an expanded clone.

>TRBV28|NA|many|TRBJ1-4
TGTGCCAGCAGTTTAATCAGCGAAAAACTGTTTTTT
CASSLISEKLFF
>TRBV28|TRBD2|many|TRBJ2-1
TGTGCCAGCAGTTCGCCGGGACTAGCGGTCTACAATGAGCAGTTCTTC
CASSSPGLAVYNEQFF
>TRBV2|TRBD1|many|TRBJ2-5
TGTGCCAGCAGTGACGACAGGGAAGAGACCCAGTACTTC
CASSDDREETQYF
>TRBV15|TRBD2|few|TRBJ2-3
TGTGCCACCAGCAGAGCTAGCGGGAGGGCCACAGATACGCAGTATTTT
CATSRASGRATDTQYF
>TRBV20-1|TRBD1|many|TRBJ1-5
TGCAGTGCTTGGACAGGGCTAAATCAGCCCCAGCATTTT
CSAWTGLNQPQHF
>TRBV12-3/TRBV12-4|TRBD2|many|TRBJ2-5
TGTGCCAGCAGACCTAGCGGGAGTGCAGGGGAGACCCAGTACTTC
CASRPSGSAGETQYF
>TRBV3-1|TRBD1|many|TRBJ1-1
TGTGCCAGCAGCCGGGGCCGGACGGGACAGGGCCCCACTGAAGCTTTCTTT
CASSRGRTGQGPTEAFF
>TRBV7-9|TRBD2|many|TRBJ2-1
TGTGCCAGCAGCCCGACTAGCGGGAGGCTGGGTGAGCAGTTCTTC
CASSPTSGRLGEQFF
>TRBV5-1|NA|NA|TRBJ2-1
TGCGCCAGCAGCCACCTAGACCAGAACAATGAGCAGTTCTTC
CASSHLDQNNEQFF
>TRBV3-1|TRBD1|NA|TRBJ2-1
TGTGCCAGGAGCCCCTCGACAGGGGACAATGAGCAGTTCTTC
CARSPSTGDNEQFF
>TRBV10-2|NA|NA|TRBJ2-7
TGCGCCAGCATTCAGAGCCGGGGTTTCTCCTACGAGCAGTACTTC
CASIQSRGFSYEQYF
>TRBV20-1|NA|NA|TRBJ2-7
TGCAGTGCGACTGGACTTGACCCCTACGAGCAGTACTTC
CSATGLDPYEQYF
>TRBV30|NA|NA|TRBJ1-1
TGTGCCTGGTACGGGGGTGGCACTGAAGCTTTCTTT
CAWYGGGTEAFF
>TRBV28|NA|many|TRBJ1-4
TGTGCCAGCAGTTTAGGACAGTTTAATGAAAAACTGTTTTTT
CASSLGQFNEKLFF
>TRBV27|NA|few|TRBJ2-1
TGTGCCAGCAGGAAGTTTATATGGTTCTTC
CASRKFIWFF
>TRBV29-1|NA|many|TRBJ2-1
TGCAGCGTTCTAGAAGAGCCGAGGGAGCAGTTCTTC
CSVLEEPREQFF
>TRBV6-1|TRBD1|many|TRBJ1-2
TGTGCCAGCTCTCCGTTCCCAAGACAGGGGGGTAACTATGGCTACACCTTC
CASSPFPRQGGNYGYTF
>TRBV27|TRBD2|many|TRBJ2-1
TGTGCCAGCAGTTTGTCTAGCGGGAGGTGGGGGCAGTTCTTC
CASSLSSGRWGQFF
>TRBV24-1|NA|many|TRBJ2-1
TGTGCCACCAGTGAACAACCGAGGGCCGAGCAGTTCTTC
CATSEQPRAEQFF
>TRBV19|NA|many|TRBJ1-1
TGTGCCAGTAAACTCACTGCGAACACTGAAGCTTTCTTT
CASKLTANTEAFF
>TRBV11-2|TRBD2|many|TRBJ2-1
TGTGCCAGCAGCTTAGGCGTAGCACCGGGACTAGCGGCGGGGAATGAGCAGTTCTTC
CASSLGVAPGLAAGNEQFF
>TRBV19|TRBD1|NA|TRBJ1-2
TGTGCCAGTAGTACGGGACAGGCAGGAATTCATGGCTACACCTTC
CASSTGQAGIHGYTF
>TRBV9|NA|many|TRBJ2-7
TGTGCCAGCAGCGTAGGGGCTTCCGACGAGCAGTACTTC
CASSVGASDEQYF
>TRBV24-1|TRBD2|many|TRBJ2-2
TGTGCCACCAGTGACCGACCATGGGACTACAACACCGGGGAGCTGTTTTTT
CATSDRPWDYNTGELFF
>TRBV6-2/TRBV6-3|TRBD2|many|TRBJ2-2
TGTGCCAGCAGCCAGAGACTAGCGGGAGACGGGGAGCTGTTTTTT
CASSQRLAGDGELFF
>TRBV6-2/TRBV6-3|TRBD2|few|TRBJ2-2
TGTGCCAGCAGTTTAAGGACTAGCGGGAGGGCCGGGGAGCTGTTTTTT
CASSLRTSGRAGELFF
>TRBV27|NA|many|TRBJ1-5
TGTGCCAGCAGTTTTTCTGATAGCAATCAGCCCCAGCATTTT
CASSFSDSNQPQHF
>TRBV10-3|NA|NA|TRBJ2-3
TGTGCCACTTCCCACGGGGCGGGCACAGATACGCAGTATTTT
CATSHGAGTDTQYF
>TRBV12-3/TRBV12-4|NA|many|TRBJ2-5
TGTGCCAGCAGTTTAAGGGGGACCCAGTACTTC
CASSLRGTQYF
>TRBV12-3/TRBV12-4|NA|many|TRBJ2-5
TGTGCCAGCACCCTCCACGGGGGGCCAGAGACCCAGTACTTC
CASTLHGGPETQYF
>TRBV11-2|NA|many|TRBJ2-3
TGTGCCAGCAGCGCGCAGGGGCACAGCACAGATACGCAGTATTTT
CASSAQGHSTDTQYF
>TRBV2|TRBD1|many|TRBJ2-7
TGTGCCAGCAGTCTCCGGGACAGGGTGTTCGAGCAGTACTTC
CASSLRDRVFEQYF
>TRBV20-1|TRBD2|many|TRBJ2-7
TGCAGTGCTAGTTTTAGCGGGAACTACGAGCAGTACTTC
CSASFSGNYEQYF
>TRBV19|NA|many|TRBJ2-5
TGTGCCAGTAGTTGGCAGGGCCAAGAGACCCAGTACTTC
CASSWQGQETQYF
>TRBV3-1|NA|many|TRBJ2-2
TGTGCCAGCAGCCAGTGGTCAGGGGACACCGGGGAGCTGTTTTTT
CASSQWSGDTGELFF
>TRBV6-5|NA|NA|TRBJ1-1
TGTGCCAGCAGTTACGCTGCCATGAACACTGAAGCTTTCTTT
CASSYAAMNTEAFF
>TRBV2|NA|NA|TRBJ2-7
TGTGCCAGCAGTCCCGGGGAGCGGAGCTCCTACGAGCAGTACTTC
CASSPGERSSYEQYF
>TRBV7-2|NA|few|TRBJ2-1
TGTGCCAGCAGCTTCGGACTTTTACGCTCCTACAATGAGCAGTTCTTC
CASSFGLLRSYNEQFF
>TRBV6-1|NA|many|TRBJ2-7
TGTGCCAGCAGTTCAGGGGACCTCTCCTACGAGCAGTACTTC
CASSSGDLSYEQYF
>TRBV14|NA|many|TRBJ2-7
TGTGCCAGCAGCCATGAACAGGGATCCTCCTACGAGCAGTACTTC
CASSHEQGSSYEQYF
>TRBV29-1|NA|once|TRBJ1-4
TGCAGCGTGGAAACTCAGGGAAAACTGTTTTTT
CSVETQGKLFF
>TRBV5-1|NA|many|TRBJ2-2
TGCGCCAGCCTGCCCATAGAAAACACCGGGGAGCTGTTTTTT
CASLPIENTGELFF
>TRBV6-1|TRBD2|many|TRBJ2-3
TGTGCCAGCAGTTGGACTAGCGGGAGAATAGATACGCAGTATTTT
CASSWTSGRIDTQYF
>TRBV7-2|NA|many|TRBJ2-3
TGTGCCAGCACTCGGAGATTAACGACAGATACGCAGTATTTT
CASTRRLTTDTQYF
>TRBV6-1|NA|many|TRBJ2-2
TGTGCCAGCAGTGAAGGAGTTTGGGACCAGGGCGGGGAGCTGTTTTTT
CASSEGVWDQGGELFF
>TRBV12-5|NA|many|TRBJ2-7
TGTGCTAGTGGTTTCCTTGACCACAGCGAAGACTTC
CASGFLDHSEDF
>TRBV18|NA|many|TRBJ1-1
TGTGCCAGCTCACCACCGGAGAGGGTGAATGCTTTCTTT
CASSPPERVNAFF
>TRBV12-3/TRBV12-4|TRBD2|once|TRBJ2-1
TGTGCCAGCAGTTTATTGCTAGCGGTGACCTCCTACAATGAGCAGTTCTTC
CASSLLLAVTSYNEQFF
>TRBV30|TRBD1|many|TRBJ1-4
TGTGCCTGGAGACGGGACAGCGCAAATGAAAAACTGTTTTTT
CAWRRDSANEKLFF
>TRBV5-1|NA|few|TRBJ2-1
TGCGCCAGCAGTAGGGGCGGAACTTACAATGAGCAGTTCTTC
CASSRGGTYNEQFF
>TRBV12-3/TRBV12-4|NA|many|TRBJ1-1
TGTGCCAGCAGGGGACGGGCGCTTTACACTGAAGCTTTCTTT
CASRGRALYTEAFF
>TRBV19|TRBD1|few|TRBJ1-2
TGTGCCAGTAGTGACGTCCCGGGACAGGGAATCGGTGGCTACACCTTC
CASSDVPGQGIGGYTF
>TRBV5-5|TRBD1|many|TRBJ2-5
TGTGCCAGCAGCTTGGAGGGGACAGAGGGACAAGAGACCCAGTACTTC
CASSLEGTEGQETQYF
>TRBV4-1|NA|NA|TRBJ1-1
TGCGCCAGCAGCCAAGATCTCGATTTGGGGGCCTTACGTGAAGCTTTCTTT
CASSQDLDLGALREAFF
>TRBV29-1|NA|NA|TRBJ2-7
TGCAGCGTTGTGGGTCGAGTCTACGAGCAGTACTTC
CSVVGRVYEQYF